Presented here are 10 T cell receptor beta chains from one specimen sequenced in a study of shared clonotypes between healthy human individuals. Sequenced by immunoSEQ multiplex PCR; TCRdb stores in-frame clones only, minus some. This sample carries 2 million to 2.5 million clones, roughly 93% of them seen once, and the ten largest clones take about 0.37%. Source material: naive CD4+ T cells from PBMCs. Subset given: CD45RA+ positively selected. These receptors were taken from a man aged 18 to 35 in good health. Some clones in this sample may be carry-over from other donors' samples.

V usage is TRBV28 and J usage is TRBJ2-1; TRBD2 agrees at 9 bases. CDR1 and CDR2 (germline): MDHEN, SYDVKM. The CDR3 totals 15 residues. The trim removed 7 bases at V and 6 bases at J, leaving 10 bases unmatched. The CDR3 DNA is TGTGCCAGCAACTGGTTAGCGGGAGACTTCAATGAGCAGTTCTTC. Its translation is CASNWLAGDFNEQFF.

This rearrangement joins TRBV19 to TRBJ2-3, with 11 bases lining up with TRBD2. The CDR3 spans 16 residues. Losses at the gene ends were 6 bases for V and 1 base for J; bases not matched to a gene: 6. CDR1 and CDR2 from the germline V gene are LNHDA and SQIVND (reference sequence). DNA for the CDR3: TGTGCCAGTAGCAATAGCGGGAGGGCCGGCACAGATACGCAGTATTTT. This sequence encodes CASSNSGRAGTDTQYF. The full variable domain, in which reference TRBV19 and TRBJ2-3 provide the parts outside the CDR3, is DGGITQSPKYLFRKEGQNVTLSCEQNLNHDAMYWYRQDPGQGLRLIYYSQIVNDFQKGDIAEGYSVSREKKESFPLTVTSAQKNPTAFYLCASSNSGRAGTDTQYFGPGTRLTVL.

This chain links TRBV7-8 with TRBJ2-3; D may match TRBD1 or TRBD2 (5 bases each). Germline V gene data show CDR1 as SGHVS and CDR2 as FQNEAQ. This CDR3 is 13 amino acids long. V lost 4 bases, J lost 5 bases, and 10 bases lay in between. CDR3 sequence reads: CASSSGTLDTQYF. CDR3 sequence (DNA): TGTGCCAGCAGCTCTGGGACCTTAGATACGCAGTATTTT.

V and J are TRBV11-2 and TRBJ2-1, with TRBD2 matching over 8 bases. The CDR3 runs 14 residues. Unmatched junction bases numbered 7, after V lost 5 bases and J lost 7 bases. CDR1 is SGHAT, CDR2 FQNNGV, per germline. For the CDR3, the DNA is TGTGCCAGCAGCCGAGGGACTAGATCGAATGAGCAGTTCTTC. As protein: CASSRGTRSNEQFF.

The chain links TRBV28 to TRBJ2-6; 7 bases map to TRBD1. CDR1 MDHEN and CDR2 SYDVKM come from the germline V gene. J was trimmed by 0 bases and V by 2 bases; bases with no gene match: 10. The CDR3 loop spans 19 amino acids. The CDR3 here is CASSLIIGRGSSGANVLTF. The CDR3 DNA is TGTGCCAGCAGTTTAATCATCGGCAGGGGGAGCTCTGGGGCCAACGTCCTGACTTTC.

The chain employs TRBV14 and TRBJ2-7; the match to TRBD2 covers 13 bases. V was clipped by 4 bases and J by 5 bases; unmatched bases: 11. Germline V gene sequence: CDR1 SGHDN, CDR2 FVKESK. This CDR3 comprises 17 residues. CDR3 loop: CASSLDRGLAGAHEQYF. CDR3 bases: TGTGCCAGCAGCCTAGATAGAGGACTAGCGGGAGCTCACGAGCAGTACTTC.

This clone was seen only once. DNA of the CDR3: TGTGCCAGCAGAAAGGGCAGGGGCAATCAGCCCCAGCATTTT. Its translation: CASRKGRGNQPQHF. The genes are TRBV6-5 and TRBJ1-5; perhaps TRBD1 as D (5 bases). CDR1 is MNHEY and CDR2 is SVGAGI in the germline V gene. V was clipped by 6 bases and J by 2 bases, with 11 bases between them. The CDR3 contains 14 residues.

Comments on this clone: Germline is not matched at one junction end, which may reflect a read error. The CDR3 DNA follows: TGTGCCACCAGTGGGGAGTTGGCCGGGGAGCTGTTTTTT. Translation: CATSGELAGELFF. The chain uses TRBV28 and TRBJ2-2; a possible D gene is TRBD2 (5 bases). The CDR3 runs 13 residues. Germline V gene data show CDR1 as MDHEN and CDR2 as SYDVKM.

As for this clone: The same CDR3 also results from other DNA sequences found in this sample. This rearrangement joins TRBV6-1 to TRBJ1-1; 8 positions agree with TRBD1. J lost 5 bases, V lost 3 bases, and 5 bases had no gene match. The CDR3 runs 14 residues. CDR1 MNHNS and CDR2 SASEGT come from the germline V gene. CDR3 bases: TGTGCCAGCAGTGACAGGGGGCTCGGGACTGAAGCTTTCTTT. The encoded protein is CASSDRGLGTEAFF.

The rearrangement links TRBV11-1 to TRBJ2-7; possible D gene TRBD2, 5 bases. The CDR3 spans 15 residues. V was clipped by 3 bases and J by 6 bases, with 18 bases between them. Germline CDR1 SGHAT, CDR2 FQDESV (reference sequence). The CDR3 loop reads CASSFVPLDRGEQYF. CDR3 coding DNA: TGTGCCAGCAGCTTCGTCCCACTGGACCGGGGCGAGCAGTACTTC.